One and the same sample provided the 16 T cell receptor beta chains below, sequenced in a study of radiation and T cells in renal cell carcinoma. Described time point: blood 2 weeks post-SBRT. The treatment denotes: 15 Gy SBRT to primary tumor, nephrectomy 4 weeks later. Data came from immunoSEQ multiplex PCR; TCRdb stores just in-frame clones and leaves some out. The data hold roughly 78,000 clones, with 82% observed a single time. The starting material was blood, obtained from a patient whose treatment included radiotherapy and nephrectomy. The receptors originated from a man aged 55 to 70 with renal cell carcinoma.

Only a few counts were recorded for this clone. Other nucleotide sequences from this sample produce the same CDR3. The chain carries TRBV19 and TRBJ2-5, with TRBD2 as a possible D gene (6 bases). The V gene lost 5 bases and the J gene lost 2 bases, with 9 bases spanning the gap. The germline CDR1 and CDR2 sequences are LNHDA and SQIVND (reference sequence). This CDR3 region has 13 residues. The DNA for the CDR3 is TGTGCCAGTAGTTCAAGCGGGCAAGAGACCCAGTACTTC. This sequence encodes CASSSSGQETQYF.

CDR3 nucleotide sequence: TGTGCCACCACTAGATCAGTGTACCAAGAGACCCAGTACTTC. The encoded protein is CATTRSVYQETQYF. This chain connects TRBV6-1 to TRBJ2-5; D might be TRBD2 (5 bases). Per the germline V gene, CDR1 is MNHNS and CDR2 is SASEGT. This CDR3 is built from 14 residues. Trimming removed 10 bases at V and 0 bases at J, with 15 bases between.

This rearrangement joins TRBV10-2 to TRBJ2-7; unclear D gene. With 3 bases removed from V and 1 base from J, the gap between germline ends came to 4 bases. CDR1 and CDR2 from the germline V gene are WSHSY and SAAADI. The CDR3 totals 12 residues. DNA of the CDR3: TGCGCCAGCAGTGACCAGTCCTACGAGCAGTACTTC. Residues: CASSDQSYEQYF.

This rearrangement joins TRBV5-1 to TRBJ2-1; 10 nucleotides match TRBD2. Germline loops: CDR1 SGHRS, CDR2 YFSETQ. After removal of 0 bases from V and 7 bases from J, the junction contained 4 bases not matched to a gene. This CDR3 has 15 amino acids. CDR3 protein: CASSLAGLAPNEQFF. CDR3 in DNA: TGCGCCAGCAGCTTGGCGGGACTAGCGCCGAATGAGCAGTTCTTC. The variable domain in full, completed from reference TRBV5-1 and TRBJ2-1, reads KAGVTQTPRYLIKTRGQQVTLSCSPISGHRSVSWYQQTPGQGLQFLFEYFSETQRNKGNFPGRFSGRQFSNSRSEMNVSTLELGDSALYLCASSLAGLAPNEQFFGPGTRLTVL.

The J gene is TRBJ2-1, the V gene TRBV18; no clear D gene. This CDR3 is 12 amino acids long. V lost 3 bases and J 8 bases, leaving 8 bases between the germline ends. CDR1 and CDR2 (germline): KGHSH, LQKENI. For the CDR3, the DNA is TGTGCCAGCTCACCCGTCGACGATGAGCAGTTCTTC. This codes for CASSPVDDEQFF.

V is TRBV29-1 and J is TRBJ2-3, with TRBD2 identical over 9 bases. CDR1 SQVTM and CDR2 ANQGSEA come from the germline V gene. V was clipped by 4 bases and J by 1 base; unmatched bases: 3. CDR3 size: 14 residues. DNA of the CDR3: TGCAGCGTTGGGGTAGCGGGAGGCACAGATACGCAGTATTTT. The encoded protein is CSVGVAGGTDTQYF.

The V and J genes are TRBV19 and TRBJ2-2; 7 bases match TRBD1. Germline V gives CDR1 LNHDA, CDR2 SQIVND (reference sequence). V lost 5 bases, J lost 5 bases, and 5 bases stayed unmatched. The CDR3 loop spans 14 amino acids. The CDR3 region is CASSALQGTGELFF. DNA of the CDR3: TGTGCCAGTAGTGCATTACAGGGGACCGGGGAGCTGTTTTTT.

This rearrangement joins TRBV6-6 to TRBJ1-5; D not certain. CDR3 size: 13 residues. V shed 2 bases and J shed 4 bases, with 6 bases lying between them. In germline, CDR1 is MNHNY, CDR2 SVGAGI (reference sequence). CDR3 region: CASSYGSNQPQHF. DNA for the CDR3: TGTGCCAGCAGTTACGGATCGAATCAGCCCCAGCATTTT.

V is TRBV5-1 and J is TRBJ2-3; the D is unclear. The germline V and J ends were trimmed by 1 base and 0 bases, with 12 bases remaining between them. The germline gives CDR1 SGHRS, CDR2 YFSETQ. This CDR3 comprises 16 residues. CDR3 protein: CASSLSERKSTDTQYF. In nucleotides, the CDR3 is TGCGCCAGCAGCTTGTCAGAACGCAAAAGCACAGATACGCAGTATTTT.

The chain uses TRBV6-6 and TRBJ2-5; 7 nucleotides line up with TRBD1. The CDR3 consists of 15 residues. Unmatched junction bases numbered 3, after V lost 2 bases and J lost 0 bases. CDR1 is MNHNY, CDR2 SVGAGI, per germline (reference sequence). CDR3 residues: CASSYLRGYQETQYF. The CDR3 DNA follows: TGTGCCAGCAGTTACCTCAGGGGGTACCAAGAGACCCAGTACTTC.

V gene TRBV7-8 combines with J gene TRBJ2-1, with 7 bases aligning to TRBD1. The junction had 14 bases not matched to a gene; V was cut back by 2 bases and J by 4 bases. Germline V gene sequence: CDR1 SGHVS, CDR2 FQNEAQ. There are 18 residues in the CDR3. The DNA of the CDR3 is TGTGCCAGCAGCTTACGTCAGGGGGAACAACTAGAGTACAATGAGCAGTTCTTC. Its translation is CASSLRQGEQLEYNEQFF.

V is TRBV19 and J is TRBJ2-3; TRBD1 or TRBD2 may be the D gene (6 bases each). The CDR3 totals 14 residues. Germline V lookup: CDR1 LNHDA, CDR2 SQIVND (reference sequence). V lost 1 base to trimming and J lost 4 bases, with 9 bases between them. The CDR3 loop reads CASSIGGGPDTQYF. The CDR3 region has the DNA TGTGCCAGTAGTATAGGAGGGGGGCCAGATACGCAGTATTTT.

V usage is TRBV28 and J usage is TRBJ2-2; 11 bases fit TRBD2. V dropped 6 bases and J dropped 1; count of bases not matched to a gene: 7. The CDR3 is made up of 17 amino acids. Looked up from germline, CDR1 is MDHEN and CDR2 is SYDVKM. This CDR3 reads CASSPPGTSGNTGELFF. Here the CDR3 DNA reads TGTGCCAGCAGCCCCCCCGGGACTAGCGGGAACACCGGGGAGCTGTTTTTT. Together with reference TRBV28 and TRBJ2-2, the CDR3 gives the full variable domain: DVKVTQSSRYLVKRTGEKVFLECVQDMDHENMFWYRQDPGLGLRLIYFSYDVKMKEKGDIPEGYSVSREKKERFSLILESASTNQTSMYLCASSPPGTSGNTGELFFGEGSRLTVL.

The rearrangement joins TRBV10-2 to TRBJ2-7; D not resolved. V dropped 3 bases and J dropped 7 bases, with 16 bases sitting between them. The germline V gene encodes CDR1 WSHSY and CDR2 SAAADI. The length of the CDR3 is 14 residues. The CDR3 region is CASSDFAEPREQYF. CDR3 DNA: TGCGCCAGCAGTGATTTCGCAGAGCCGAGAGAGCAGTACTTC.

The chain employs TRBV11-3 and TRBJ2-7, with TRBD1 matching over 8 bases. The germline CDR1 and CDR2 sequences are SGHNT and YENEEA. The trim removed 5 bases at V and 5 bases at J, leaving 11 bases unmatched. This CDR3 has 15 amino acids. DNA of the CDR3: TGTGCCAGCAGCGACGGACAGGGTGTTAGGAACGAGCAGTACTTC. Encoded protein: CASSDGQGVRNEQYF.

The chain links TRBV28 to TRBJ2-7; D unresolved. V gave up 3 bases and J gave up 3 bases, with 12 bases separating them. This CDR3 has 14 residues. Germline V CDR1 and CDR2: MDHEN, SYDVKM. The CDR3 DNA reads TGTGCCAGCAGTTTGCCATCCACCGTCTACGAGCAGTACTTC. Protein: CASSLPSTVYEQYF. Variable domain in full (rest from reference TRBV28 and TRBJ2-7): DVKVTQSSRYLVKRTGEKVFLECVQDMDHENMFWYRQDPGLGLRLIYFSYDVKMKEKGDIPEGYSVSREKKERFSLILESASTNQTSMYLCASSLPSTVYEQYFGPGTRLTVT.